Listed here are 5 T cell receptor beta chains from one sample, sequenced in a study of blood T cell repertoires in COVID-19. Produced via immunoSEQ multiplex PCR; TCRdb's table is partial and in-frame only. This sample has under 110,000 clones, with around 84% found just once. Source material: peripheral blood. The receptors come from a woman in her 70s with active or convalescent COVID-19.

This clone showed up just once. The CDR3 DNA reads TGTGCCAGCAGTTACAGGCGGGGGGGCAGTAATTCACCCCTCCACTTT. Its protein product is CASSYRRGGSNSPLHF. The chain combines TRBV6-5 with TRBJ1-6; D might be TRBD1 (6 bases). The germline gives CDR1 MNHEY, CDR2 SVGAGI. Trimming shortened V by 2 bases and J by 6 bases, and 14 bases separated the two germline ends. The CDR3 length is 16 residues.

V and J are TRBV6-5 and TRBJ2-5; D perhaps matches TRBD2 (6 bases). Germline loops: CDR1 MNHEY, CDR2 SVGAGI. This CDR3 is built from 14 residues. The ends were cut back, 0 bases at V and 5 bases at J, with 10 bases in the middle. CDR3 protein: CASSYSTEGETQYF. The CDR3 DNA is TGTGCCAGCAGTTACTCGACGGAGGGGGAGACCCAGTACTTC.

The chain combines TRBV19 with TRBJ1-2, with D tentatively TRBD1 (5 bases). Looked up from germline, CDR1 is LNHDA and CDR2 is SQIVND (reference sequence). The CDR3 extends over 14 amino acids. Trimming removed 4 bases from V and 7 bases from J, with 16 bases in between. CDR3 DNA: TGTGCCAGTAGTAAGGGACTCTGGGAAGGTGGCTACACCTTC. This codes for CASSKGLWEGGYTF. The full variable domain, completed using reference TRBV19 and TRBJ1-2, is DGGITQSPKYLFRKEGQNVTLSCEQNLNHDAMYWYRQDPGQGLRLIYYSQIVNDFQKGDIAEGYSVSREKKESFPLTVTSAQKNPTAFYLCASSKGLWEGGYTFGSGTRLTVV.

This chain joins TRBV3-1 (or the pseudogene TRBV3-2) and TRBJ2-7; 10 positions agree with TRBD1. Germline CDR1 LGHDT, CDR2 YNNKEL (reference sequence). The length of the CDR3 is 15 residues. The junction had 4 bases not matched to a gene; V was cut back by 0 bases and J by 5 bases. CDR3 amino acids: CASSQEGTGDHEQYF. Written as DNA, the CDR3 is TGTGCCAGCAGCCAAGAAGGGACAGGGGACCACGAGCAGTACTTC.

The rearrangement uses TRBV18 and TRBJ2-2; TRBD2 aligns across 8 bases. J gave up 0 bases and V 0 bases, and 0 bases lay outside the gene matches. Germline V gene lookup returns CDR1 KGHSH and CDR2 LQKENI. The length of the CDR3 is 16 residues. The CDR3 is CASSPPGLANTGELFF. The CDR3 nucleotides read TGTGCCAGCTCACCACCGGGACTAGCGAACACCGGGGAGCTGTTTTTT. The whole variable domain, filled in from reference TRBV18 and TRBJ2-2, reads NAGVMQNPRHLVRRRGQEARLRCSPMKGHSHVYWYRQLPEEGLKFMVYLQKENIIDESGMPKERFSAEFPKEGPSILRIQQVVRGDSAAYFCASSPPGLANTGELFFGEGSRLTVL.